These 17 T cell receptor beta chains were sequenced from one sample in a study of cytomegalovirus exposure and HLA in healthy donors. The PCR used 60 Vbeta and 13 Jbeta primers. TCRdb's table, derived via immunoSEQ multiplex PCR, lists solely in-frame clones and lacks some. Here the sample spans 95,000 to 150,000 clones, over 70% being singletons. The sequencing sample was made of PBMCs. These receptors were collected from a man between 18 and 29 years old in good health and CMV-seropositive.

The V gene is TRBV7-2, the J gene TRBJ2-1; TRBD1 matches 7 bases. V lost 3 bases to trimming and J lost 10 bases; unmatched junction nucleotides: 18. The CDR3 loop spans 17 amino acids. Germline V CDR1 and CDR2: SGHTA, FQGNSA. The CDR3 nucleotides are TGTGCCAGCAGCTTTACCTTTCTGGGACAGCTATCCATAGAGCAGTTCTTC. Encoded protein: CASSFTFLGQLSIEQFF.

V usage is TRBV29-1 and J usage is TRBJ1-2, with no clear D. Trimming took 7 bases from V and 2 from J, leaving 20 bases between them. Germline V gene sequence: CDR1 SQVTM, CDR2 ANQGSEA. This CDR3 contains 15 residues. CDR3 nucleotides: TGCAGCGGCTACTCTGGACTTGGACGGAACTATGGCTACACCTTC. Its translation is CSGYSGLGRNYGYTF.

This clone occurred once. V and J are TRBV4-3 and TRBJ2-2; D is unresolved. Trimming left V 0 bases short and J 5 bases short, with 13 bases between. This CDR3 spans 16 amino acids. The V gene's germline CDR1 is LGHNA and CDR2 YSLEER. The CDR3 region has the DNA TGCGCCAGCAGCCAAGAATCCCCTCTATTTACCGGGGAGCTGTTTTTT. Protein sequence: CASSQESPLFTGELFF.

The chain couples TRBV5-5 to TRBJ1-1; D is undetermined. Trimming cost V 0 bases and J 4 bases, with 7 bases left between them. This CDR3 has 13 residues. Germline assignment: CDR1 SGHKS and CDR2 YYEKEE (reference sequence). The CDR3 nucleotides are TGTGCCAGCAGCTTGGGGCTTGGCACTGAAGCTTTCTTT. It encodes CASSLGLGTEAFF. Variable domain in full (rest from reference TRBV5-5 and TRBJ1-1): DAGVTQSPTHLIKTRGQQVTLRCSPISGHKSVSWYQQVLGQGPQFIFQYYEKEERGRGNFPDRFSARQFPNYSSELNVNALLLGDSALYLCASSLGLGTEAFFGQGTRLTVV.

The CDR3 region is CAWNRGEGQPQHF. CDR3 DNA: TGTGCCTGGAACAGGGGTGAAGGTCAGCCCCAGCATTTT. The V call is TRBV30, the J call TRBJ1-5; 7 bases map to TRBD1. This CDR3 has 13 residues. After removal of 4 bases from V and 6 bases from J, the junction contained 6 bases not matched to a gene. The germline V gene encodes CDR1 GTSNPN and CDR2 SVGIG (reference sequence).

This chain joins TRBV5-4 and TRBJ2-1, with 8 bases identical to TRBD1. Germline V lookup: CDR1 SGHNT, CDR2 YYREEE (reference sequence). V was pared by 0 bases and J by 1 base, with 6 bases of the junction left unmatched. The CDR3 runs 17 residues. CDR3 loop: CASSLGGQELSYNEQFF. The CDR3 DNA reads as TGTGCCAGCAGCTTGGGGGGACAGGAGCTTTCCTACAATGAGCAGTTCTTC.

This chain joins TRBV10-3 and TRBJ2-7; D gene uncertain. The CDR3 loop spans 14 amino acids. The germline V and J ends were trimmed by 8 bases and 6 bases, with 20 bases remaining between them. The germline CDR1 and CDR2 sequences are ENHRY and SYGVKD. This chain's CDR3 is CAIAPRAKQGEQYF. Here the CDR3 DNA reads TGTGCCATCGCACCTAGAGCCAAACAAGGCGAGCAGTACTTC.

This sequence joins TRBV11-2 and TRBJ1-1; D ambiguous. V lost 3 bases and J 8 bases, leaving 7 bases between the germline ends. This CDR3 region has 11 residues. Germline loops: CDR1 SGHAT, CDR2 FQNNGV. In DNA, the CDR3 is TGTGCCAGCAGCTTTTCACACGAAGCTTTCTTT. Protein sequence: CASSFSHEAFF.

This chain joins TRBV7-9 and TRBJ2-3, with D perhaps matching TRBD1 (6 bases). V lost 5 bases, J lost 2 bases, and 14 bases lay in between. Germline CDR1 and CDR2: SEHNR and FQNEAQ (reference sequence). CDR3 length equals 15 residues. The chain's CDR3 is CASSRRDTPTDTQYF. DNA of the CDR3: TGTGCCAGCAGCCGACGGGACACACCCACAGATACGCAGTATTTT.

The CDR3 DNA reads TGTGCCGGGCATGGGGGGAATACGCAGTATTTT. This translates into CAGHGGNTQYF. V usage is TRBV30 and J usage is TRBJ2-3, with D perhaps matching TRBD2 (6 bases). Looked up from germline, CDR1 is GTSNPN and CDR2 is SVGIG (reference sequence). V shed 8 bases and J shed 7 bases, with 13 bases lying between them. This CDR3 spans 11 amino acids.

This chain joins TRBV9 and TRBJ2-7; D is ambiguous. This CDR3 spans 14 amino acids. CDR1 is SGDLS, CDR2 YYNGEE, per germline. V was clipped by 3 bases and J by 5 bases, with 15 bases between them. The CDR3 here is CASSGTGLFDEQYF. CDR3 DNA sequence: TGTGCCAGCAGCGGAACGGGTCTATTCGACGAGCAGTACTTC.

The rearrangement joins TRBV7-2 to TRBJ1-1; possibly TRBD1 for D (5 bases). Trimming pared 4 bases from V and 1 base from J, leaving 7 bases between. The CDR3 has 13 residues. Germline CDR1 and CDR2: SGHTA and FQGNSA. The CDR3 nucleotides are TGTGCCAGCAGCTACGACAGGAACACTGAAGCTTTCTTT. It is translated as CASSYDRNTEAFF.

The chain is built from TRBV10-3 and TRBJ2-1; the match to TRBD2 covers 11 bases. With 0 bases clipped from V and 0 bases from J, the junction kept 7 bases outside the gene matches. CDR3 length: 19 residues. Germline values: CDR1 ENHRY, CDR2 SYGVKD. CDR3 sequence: CAISESGISGRASYNEQFF. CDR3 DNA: TGTGCCATCAGTGAGTCTGGTATTAGCGGGAGGGCCTCCTACAATGAGCAGTTCTTC.

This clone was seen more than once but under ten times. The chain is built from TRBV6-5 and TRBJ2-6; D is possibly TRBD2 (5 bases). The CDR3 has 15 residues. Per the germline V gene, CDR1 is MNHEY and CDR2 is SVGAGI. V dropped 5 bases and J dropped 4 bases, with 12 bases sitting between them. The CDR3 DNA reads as TGTGCCAGCAGTCAAAACACGGGAGGGGCCAACGTCCTGACTTTC. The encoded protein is CASSQNTGGANVLTF.

CDR3 in DNA: TGTGCCAGCAGCCCAGGGACACCCTCTTCACCCCTCCACTTT. Amino acids: CASSPGTPSSPLHF. The rearrangement links TRBV7-9 to TRBJ1-6; D perhaps matches TRBD1 (6 bases). Trimming took 5 bases from V and 9 from J, leaving 14 bases between them. This CDR3 contains 14 residues. Germline CDR1 is SEHNR and CDR2 is FQNEAQ (reference sequence).

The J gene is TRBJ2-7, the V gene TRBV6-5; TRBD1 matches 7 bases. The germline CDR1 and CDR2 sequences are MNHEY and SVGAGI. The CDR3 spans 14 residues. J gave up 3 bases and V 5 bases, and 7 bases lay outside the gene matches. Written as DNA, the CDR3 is TGTGCCAGCAGTCGGGACAGATTGTACTACGAGCAGTACTTC. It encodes CASSRDRLYYEQYF.

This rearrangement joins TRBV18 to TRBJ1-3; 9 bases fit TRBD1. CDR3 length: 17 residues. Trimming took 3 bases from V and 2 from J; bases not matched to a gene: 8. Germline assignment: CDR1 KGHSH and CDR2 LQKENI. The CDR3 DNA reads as TGTGCCAGCTCACCCTCGGGACAGGGAGTTACTGGAAACACCATATATTTT. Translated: CASSPSGQGVTGNTIYF.